This TCR beta chain was captured by sequencing in a study of T cell responses to AZD1222 COVID-19 vaccine. Investigators merged groups given second doses at roughly 4 or roughly 12 weeks. The data were produced by immunoSEQ multiplex PCR, yet TCRdb's version contains in-frame clones alone and is incomplete. The data contain some 81,000 clones, around 84% of them singletons. Germline V gives CDR1 MDHEN, CDR2 SYDVKM. The CDR3 covers 14 residues. V gave up 8 bases and J gave up 5 bases, with 16 bases separating them. The source was peripheral blood, collected 28 days after the second AZD1222 dose. The receptor's source is an adult who received the AZD1222 COVID-19 vaccine. The rearrangement uses TRBV28 and TRBJ2-1; possibly TRBD1 for D (5 bases). The CDR3 spells CASGNWKGDNEQFF. In nucleotides, the CDR3 is TGTGCCAGCGGGAACTGGAAAGGGGACAATGAGCAGTTCTTC.